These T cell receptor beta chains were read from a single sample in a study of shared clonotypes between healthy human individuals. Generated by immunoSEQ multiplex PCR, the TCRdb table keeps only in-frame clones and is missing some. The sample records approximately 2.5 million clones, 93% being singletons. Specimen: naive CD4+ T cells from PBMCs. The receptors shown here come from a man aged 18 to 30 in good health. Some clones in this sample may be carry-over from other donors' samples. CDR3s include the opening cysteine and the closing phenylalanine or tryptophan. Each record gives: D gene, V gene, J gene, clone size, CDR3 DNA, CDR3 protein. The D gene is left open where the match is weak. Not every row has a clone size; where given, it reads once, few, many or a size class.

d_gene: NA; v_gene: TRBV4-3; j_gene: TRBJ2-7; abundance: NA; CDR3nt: TGCGCCAGCAGCCAAGGAATGACCGAGTGGGAGCAGTACTTC; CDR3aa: CASSQGMTEWEQYF
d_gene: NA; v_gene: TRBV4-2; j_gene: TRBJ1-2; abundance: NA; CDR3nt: TGTGCCAGCAGCCAAGATGGAAAGAATGGCTACACCTTC; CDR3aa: CASSQDGKNGYTF
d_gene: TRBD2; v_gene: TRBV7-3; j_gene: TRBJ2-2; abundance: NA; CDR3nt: TGTGCCAGCAGCCCCCGAGCTAGCGGGAGATGGACCGGGGAGCTGTTTTTT; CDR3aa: CASSPRASGRWTGELFF
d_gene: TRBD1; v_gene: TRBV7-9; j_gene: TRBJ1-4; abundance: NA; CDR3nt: TGTGCCAGCAGCCGGACAGGGGGTAGTGAAAAACTGTTTTTT; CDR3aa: CASSRTGGSEKLFF
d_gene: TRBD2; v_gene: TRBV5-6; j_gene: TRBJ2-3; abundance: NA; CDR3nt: TGTGCCAGCAGCTTAAGGACTAGCGGGTACTCCACAGATACGCAGTATTTT; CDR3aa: CASSLRTSGYSTDTQYF
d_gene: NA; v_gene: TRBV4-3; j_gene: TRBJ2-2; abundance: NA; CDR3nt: TGCGCCAGCAGCTTTGGACTGAACTCCGGGGAGCTGTTTTTT; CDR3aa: CASSFGLNSGELFF
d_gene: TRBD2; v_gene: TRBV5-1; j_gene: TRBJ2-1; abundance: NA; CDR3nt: TGCGCCAGCAGATCCGCAGCGGGGGCCTACAATGAGCAGTTCTTC; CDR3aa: CASRSAAGAYNEQFF
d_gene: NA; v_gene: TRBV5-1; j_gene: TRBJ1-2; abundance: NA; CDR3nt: TGCGCCAGCAGCTTGCTCTGGGAAGGCTACACCTTC; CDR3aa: CASSLLWEGYTF
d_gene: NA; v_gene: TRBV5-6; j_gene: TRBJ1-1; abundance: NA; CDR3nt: TGTGCCAGCAGCTTCGACTTAGAAGCTTTCTTT; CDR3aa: CASSFDLEAFF
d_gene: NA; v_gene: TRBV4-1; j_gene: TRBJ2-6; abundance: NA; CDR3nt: TGCGCCAGCAGCCAGGCTTACACCGTAACAGGGCGTGGGGCCAACGTCCTGACTTTC; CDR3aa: CASSQAYTVTGRGANVLTF
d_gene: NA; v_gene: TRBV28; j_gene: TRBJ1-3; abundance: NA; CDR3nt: TGTGCCAGCAGCGATGGGGGGCTAGGAAACACCATATATTTT; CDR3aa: CASSDGGLGNTIYF
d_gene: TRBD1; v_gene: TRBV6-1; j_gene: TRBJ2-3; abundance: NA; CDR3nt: TGTGCCAGCAGTGACAACAGGGGTAGCACAGATACGCAGTATTTT; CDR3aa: CASSDNRGSTDTQYF
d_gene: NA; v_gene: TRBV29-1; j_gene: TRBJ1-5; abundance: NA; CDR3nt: TGCAGCGTTATGGATAGCAATCAGCCCCAGCATTTT; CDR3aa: CSVMDSNQPQHF
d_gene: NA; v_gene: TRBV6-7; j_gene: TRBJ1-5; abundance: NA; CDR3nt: TGTGCCAGCAGTTACTCGAAAGGTCCCCTCTTCAATCAGCCCCAGCATTTT; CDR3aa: CASSYSKGPLFNQPQHF
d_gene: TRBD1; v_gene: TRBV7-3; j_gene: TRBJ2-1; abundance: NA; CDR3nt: TGTGCCAGTCAACTTGCCGGGACAGGGCTTTACAATGAGCAGTTCTTC; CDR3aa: CASQLAGTGLYNEQFF
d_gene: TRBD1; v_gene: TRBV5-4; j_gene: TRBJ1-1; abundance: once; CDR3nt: TGTGCCAGCAGCTCGGGACAGGAGAGCGGTGAAGCTTTCTTT; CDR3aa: CASSSGQESGEAFF
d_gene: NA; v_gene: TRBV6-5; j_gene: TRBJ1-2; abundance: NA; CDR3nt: TGTGCCAGCTCCCGGGACCCGGTCGGGGGCTACACCTTC; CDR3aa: CASSRDPVGGYTF
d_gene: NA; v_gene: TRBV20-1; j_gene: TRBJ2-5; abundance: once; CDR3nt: TGCAGTGCTGCTCAGAAGGAGACCCAGTACTTC; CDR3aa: CSAAQKETQYF
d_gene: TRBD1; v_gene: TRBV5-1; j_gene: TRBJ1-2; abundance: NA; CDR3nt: TGCGCCAGCAGCTTGGCCGGGACAGGGAGTCCCTATGGCTACACCTTC; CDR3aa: CASSLAGTGSPYGYTF
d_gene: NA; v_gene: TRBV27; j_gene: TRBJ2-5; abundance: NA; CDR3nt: TGTGCCAGCAGTTCCCCAGGGACGGAGACCCAGTACTTC; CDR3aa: CASSSPGTETQYF
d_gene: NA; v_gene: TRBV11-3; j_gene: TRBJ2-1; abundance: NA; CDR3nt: TGTGCCAGCAGCTTAGGTCCAGTGGCCGGCTACAATGAGCAGTTCTTC; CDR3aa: CASSLGPVAGYNEQFF
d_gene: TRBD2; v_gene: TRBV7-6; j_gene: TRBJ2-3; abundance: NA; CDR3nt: TGTGCCAGCAGCCCAAGCGGGAGAAGCGGCACAGATACGCAGTATTTT; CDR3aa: CASSPSGRSGTDTQYF
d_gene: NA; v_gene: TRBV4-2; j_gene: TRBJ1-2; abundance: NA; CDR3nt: TGTGCCAGCAGCCCAGACCCCCTTTGGACGCCTGGCTACACCTTC; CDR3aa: CASSPDPLWTPGYTF
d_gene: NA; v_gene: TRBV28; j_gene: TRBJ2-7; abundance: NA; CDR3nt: TGTGCCAGCAGCGGCCGGGACACCCTCTACGAGCAGTACTTC; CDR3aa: CASSGRDTLYEQYF
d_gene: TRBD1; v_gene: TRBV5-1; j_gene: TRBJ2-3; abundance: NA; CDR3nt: TGCGCCAGCAGTCAGGGGGTCGTTACTAGCACAGATACGCAGTATTTT; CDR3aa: CASSQGVVTSTDTQYF
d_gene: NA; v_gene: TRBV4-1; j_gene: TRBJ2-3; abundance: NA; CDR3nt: TGCGCCAGCAGCCATATCACAGATACGCAGTATTTT; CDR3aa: CASSHITDTQYF
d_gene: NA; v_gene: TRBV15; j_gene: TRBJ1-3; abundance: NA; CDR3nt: TGTGCCACCGGGCATATCCGTCTCTCTGGAAACACCATATATTTT; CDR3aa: CATGHIRLSGNTIYF
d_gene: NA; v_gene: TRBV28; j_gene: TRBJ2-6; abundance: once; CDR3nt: TGTGCCAGCAGTTTAAACCGGGGCGCTGGGGCCAACGTCCTGACTTTC; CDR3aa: CASSLNRGAGANVLTF
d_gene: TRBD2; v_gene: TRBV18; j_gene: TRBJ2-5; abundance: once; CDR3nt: TGTGCCAGCTCACCTCAAGGACTAGCGGGAGGGAAAGAGACCCAGTACTTC; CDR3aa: CASSPQGLAGGKETQYF
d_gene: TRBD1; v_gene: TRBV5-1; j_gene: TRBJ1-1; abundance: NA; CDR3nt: TGCGCCAGCAGCTTGGCGAGGACAGGGTTCACTGAAGCTTTCTTT; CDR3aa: CASSLARTGFTEAFF
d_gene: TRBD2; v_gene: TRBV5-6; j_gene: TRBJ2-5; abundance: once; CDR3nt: TGTGCCAGCAGCGGAAAGACAGGCCCCGGGAGGGCCCTAGAGACCCAGTACTTC; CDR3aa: CASSGKTGPGRALETQYF
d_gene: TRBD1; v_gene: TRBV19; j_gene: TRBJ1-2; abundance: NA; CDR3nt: TGTGCCAGTACCATCGGGACAGGGGGAAACGGCTACACCTTC; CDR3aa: CASTIGTGGNGYTF
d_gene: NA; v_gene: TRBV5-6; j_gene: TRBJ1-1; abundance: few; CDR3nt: TGTGCCAGCAGCCCGGTAGGGGGGGACACTGAAGCTTTCTTT; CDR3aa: CASSPVGGDTEAFF
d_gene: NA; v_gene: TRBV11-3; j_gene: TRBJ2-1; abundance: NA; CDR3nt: TGTGCCAGCAGCTTATCCGGAGCCTACAATGAGCAGTTCTTC; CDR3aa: CASSLSGAYNEQFF
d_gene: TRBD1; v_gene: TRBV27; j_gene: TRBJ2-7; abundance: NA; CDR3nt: TGTGCCAGCAGTCCGGACAGGCCCTCCTACGAGCAGTACTTC; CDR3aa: CASSPDRPSYEQYF
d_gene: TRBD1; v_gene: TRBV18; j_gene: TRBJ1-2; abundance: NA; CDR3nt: TGTGCCAGCTCACCCCAGGGGGCCGACCTTAAGGGTAACTATGGCTACACCTTC; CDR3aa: CASSPQGADLKGNYGYTF